Shown below are 21 T cell receptor beta chains from a single sample sequenced in a study of shared clonotypes between healthy human individuals. The repertoire was sequenced with immunoSEQ multiplex PCR; TCRdb's copy has only in-frame clones and lacks some. The sample records over a million clones, more than 95% being singletons. The source material was naive CD4+ T cells sorted from blood. Subset indicated: CD45RA+ positively selected. The receptor set was obtained from a man aged 25-45 years in good health.

The V and J genes are TRBV7-9 and TRBJ2-7; 9 bases are a match to TRBD1. Germline V gene sequence: CDR1 SEHNR, CDR2 FQNEAQ (reference sequence). Trimming cost V 5 bases and J 6 bases; bases outside gene matches: 8. The CDR3 is 14 residues long. CDR3 sequence: CASSRRDRVGEQYF. The CDR3 coding sequence is TGTGCCAGCAGCCGCCGGGACAGGGTGGGCGAGCAGTACTTC.

CDR3 DNA: TGTGCCAGCAGCTTGCGATTTAGGGCAAGGGGCATGAACACTGAAGCTTTCTTT. This codes for CASSLRFRARGMNTEAFF. V is TRBV5-6 and J is TRBJ1-1, with D maybe TRBD1 (5 bases). The CDR3 extends over 18 amino acids. V was trimmed by 1 base and J by 0 bases, leaving 19 bases between them. Per the germline V gene, CDR1 is SGHDT and CDR2 is YYEEEE. The full variable domain, in which reference TRBV5-6 and TRBJ1-1 provide the parts outside the CDR3, is DAGVTQSPTHLIKTRGQQVTLRCSPKSGHDTVSWYQQALGQGPQFIFQYYEEEERQRGNFPDRFSGHQFPNYSSELNVNALLLGDSALYLCASSLRFRARGMNTEAFFGQGTRLTVV.

Comments on this clone: The same CDR3 also results from other DNA sequences found in this sample. The chain uses TRBV18 and TRBJ1-4; D ambiguous. CDR3 length: 15 residues. V was clipped by 3 bases and J by 0 bases, with 8 bases between them. Germline CDR1 and CDR2: KGHSH and LQKENI. CDR3 bases: TGTGCCAGCTCACCCGGAAGGGCAACTAATGAAAAACTGTTTTTT. Its translation: CASSPGRATNEKLFF.

This clone showed up just once. The chain links TRBV9 to TRBJ1-1; D not resolved. This CDR3 contains 13 residues. In germline, CDR1 is SGDLS, CDR2 YYNGEE. Between the trimmed V and J ends, which lost 3 bases and 7 bases, there was a span of 13 bases. The CDR3 region is CASSAAGRSEAFF. CDR3 DNA: TGTGCCAGCAGCGCCGCTGGGAGAAGTGAAGCTTTCTTT.

The CDR3 coding sequence is TGTGCCAGCAGTTACTCGAGGACTAGCACACGGAACGAGCAGTACTTC. Residues: CASSYSRTSTRNEQYF. V gene TRBV6-5 combines with J gene TRBJ2-7, with 8 nucleotides matching TRBD2. J gave up 5 bases and V 0 bases, and 9 bases lay outside the gene matches. This CDR3 is built from 16 residues. Germline lookup yields CDR1 MNHEY and CDR2 SVGAGI.

The V call is TRBV5-1, the J call TRBJ2-7; no definite D call. The V gene lost 4 bases and the J gene lost 10 bases, with 21 bases spanning the gap. There are 14 residues in the CDR3. Germline V gene data show CDR1 as SGHRS and CDR2 as YFSETQ. This CDR3 is CASSPDPFADHQYF. DNA for the CDR3: TGCGCCAGCAGCCCTGACCCGTTCGCAGATCATCAGTACTTC.

The chain carries TRBV10-3 and TRBJ2-3; D could derive from TRBD1 or TRBD2 (6 bases each). V dropped 4 bases and J dropped 0 bases, with 11 bases sitting between them. The CDR3 consists of 15 residues. In germline, CDR1 is ENHRY, CDR2 SYGVKD. CDR3 bases: TGTGCCATCAGTGCTAGGGGGACTAGCACAGATACGCAGTATTTT. Its protein is CAISARGTSTDTQYF.

The rearrangement joins TRBV28 to TRBJ1-2; 9 bases fit TRBD1. J was trimmed by 4 bases and V by 5 bases; bases with no gene match: 2. The CDR3 sequence is 13 residues long. Germline CDR1 MDHEN, CDR2 SYDVKM. The CDR3 DNA sequence: TGTGCCAGCAGTACAGGGGGCGGCTATGGCTACACCTTC. The encoded protein is CASSTGGGYGYTF.

The rearrangement uses TRBV11-2 and TRBJ2-7; TRBD1 matches 7 bases. This CDR3 spans 15 amino acids. Per germline, CDR1 SGHAT and CDR2 FQNNGV. With 1 base clipped from V and 2 bases from J, the junction kept 5 bases outside the gene matches. CDR3 protein: CASSLGAGTAYEQYF. The CDR3 DNA follows: TGTGCCAGCAGCTTAGGTGCCGGGACAGCCTACGAGCAGTACTTC. The full variable domain, with the rest looked up from reference TRBV11-2 and TRBJ2-7, is EAGVAQSPRYKIIEKRQSVAFWCNPISGHATLYWYQQILGQGPKLLIQFQNNGVVDDSQLPKDRFSAERLKGVDSTLKIQPAKLEDSAVYLCASSLGAGTAYEQYFGPGTRLTVT.

The gene calls are TRBV18 and TRBJ2-1; 11 bases are shared with TRBD2. CDR3 length: 17 residues. The junction had 7 bases not matched to a gene; V was cut back by 3 bases and J by 3 bases. Germline assignment: CDR1 KGHSH and CDR2 LQKENI. DNA for the CDR3: TGTGCCAGCTCACCCATACTAGCGGGAGCCAACTACAATGAGCAGTTCTTC. Translated: CASSPILAGANYNEQFF.

The genes are TRBV30 and TRBJ1-5; the D gene is possibly TRBD1 (5 bases). The CDR3 has 13 amino acids. Trimming cost V 0 bases and J 9 bases, with 12 bases left between them. CDR1 and CDR2 from the germline V gene are GTSNPN and SVGIG (reference sequence). The CDR3 region is CAWSVGEGMPQHF. Written as DNA, the CDR3 is TGTGCCTGGAGTGTAGGGGAGGGCATGCCCCAGCATTTT.

The V call is TRBV10-3, the J call TRBJ1-1; D possibly corresponds to TRBD1 (5 bases). This CDR3 region has 12 residues. Germline V gene lookup returns CDR1 ENHRY and CDR2 SYGVKD. Trimming cost V 10 bases and J 0 bases, with 9 bases left between them. Here the CDR3 reads CATGLLNTEAFF. Written as DNA, the CDR3 is TGTGCCACGGGACTCCTGAACACTGAAGCTTTCTTT.

The chain carries TRBV11-2 and TRBJ2-1, with 12 bases lining up with TRBD2. Trimming removed 6 bases from V and 0 bases from J; junction bases left unmatched: 9. The CDR3 is 18 residues long. Germline values: CDR1 SGHAT, CDR2 FQNNGV. The CDR3 bases are TGTGCCAGCAGGGAGACTAGCGGGGGTCCTGGCTCCTACAATGAGCAGTTCTTC. Its protein product is CASRETSGGPGSYNEQFF.

V and J are TRBV27 and TRBJ1-2; the D gene is possibly TRBD1 (5 bases). The CDR3 runs 14 residues. V was clipped by 1 base and J by 4 bases, with 10 bases between them. Germline V gene lookup returns CDR1 MNHEY and CDR2 SMNVEV (reference sequence). The CDR3 bases are TGTGCCAGCAGTTTATATAAAGGGACCTATGGCTACACCTTC. Amino acids: CASSLYKGTYGYTF.

The V call is TRBV7-2, the J call TRBJ2-5, with 7 bases aligning to TRBD1. In germline, CDR1 is SGHTA, CDR2 FQGNSA. V was clipped by 0 bases and J by 5 bases; unmatched bases: 6. The CDR3 spans 15 residues. CDR3 region: CASSLAIRGSETQYF. CDR3 in DNA: TGTGCCAGCAGCTTAGCAATCAGGGGGTCGGAGACCCAGTACTTC. Using reference TRBV7-2 and TRBJ2-5 for the parts outside the CDR3, the full variable domain is GAGVSQSPSNKVTEKGKDVELRCDPISGHTALYWYRQSLGQGLEFLIYFQGNSAPDKSGLPSDRFSAERTGGSVSTLTIQRTQQEDSAVYLCASSLAIRGSETQYFGPGTRLLVL.

The table lists this clone with a count of one. This chain links TRBV5-4 with TRBJ2-2; 9 bases fit TRBD2. There are 15 residues in the CDR3. Germline values: CDR1 SGHNT, CDR2 YYREEE (reference sequence). V lost 1 base, J lost 5 bases, and 3 bases stayed unmatched. The CDR3 is CASSLIAGETGELFF. The CDR3, as DNA: TGTGCCAGCAGCTTGATAGCGGGAGAGACCGGGGAGCTGTTTTTT. Based on the CDR3 plus reference TRBV5-4 and TRBJ2-2, the full variable domain is ETGVTQSPTHLIKTRGQQVTLRCSSQSGHNTVSWYQQALGQGPQFIFQYYREEENGRGNFPPRFSGLQFPNYSSELNVNALELDDSALYLCASSLIAGETGELFFGEGSRLTVL.

This chain uses TRBV2 with TRBJ2-1; D uncertain. Trimming cost V 4 bases and J 5 bases, with 3 bases left between them. This CDR3 has 11 amino acids. The V gene's germline CDR1 is SNHLY and CDR2 FYNNEI. As DNA, the CDR3 is TGTGCCAGCAGTGTCGACAATGAGCAGTTCTTC. This codes for CASSVDNEQFF.

The chain recombines TRBV11-2 with TRBJ1-1; D uncertain. Trimming removed 3 bases at V and 3 bases at J, with 5 bases between. The CDR3 has 12 amino acids. CDR1 SGHAT and CDR2 FQNNGV come from the germline V gene. The CDR3 loop reads CASSFRDTEAFF. CDR3 DNA sequence: TGTGCCAGCAGCTTCCGCGACACTGAAGCTTTCTTT.

The chain joins TRBV7-2 to TRBJ2-6; D remains unclear. This CDR3 has 13 residues. Deletions cut 7 bases from V and 0 bases from J, with 4 bases between. Germline CDR1 and CDR2: SGHTA and FQGNSA. The CDR3 nucleotides read TGTGCCAGCACCCACTCTGGGGCCAACGTCCTGACTTTC. Its translation is CASTHSGANVLTF.

The genes are TRBV28 and TRBJ1-2; D not resolved. This CDR3 contains 11 residues. The V and J ends lost 6 bases and 12 bases respectively, with 14 bases between them. Germline-derived CDR1 and CDR2 are MDHEN and SYDVKM. The CDR3 region has the DNA TGTGCCAGCAGAAGAAAAGGCCCTGACACCTTC. Its translation: CASRRKGPDTF.

This clone has just one count. The chain has TRBV9 and TRBJ2-1; weak D call: TRBD2 (6 bases). Trimming removed 5 bases at V and 8 bases at J, with 14 bases between. This CDR3 has 13 residues. CDR1 and CDR2 from the germline V gene are SGDLS and YYNGEE. The CDR3 protein is CASRGTVGDEQFF. The DNA for the CDR3 is TGTGCCAGCAGGGGGACTGTAGGCGATGAGCAGTTCTTC. The whole variable domain, remainder taken from reference TRBV9 and TRBJ2-1, is DSGVTQTPKHLITATGQRVTLRCSPRSGDLSVYWYQQSLDQGLQFLIQYYNGEERAKGNILERFSAQQFPDLHSELNLSSLELGDSALYFCASRGTVGDEQFFGPGTRLTVL.